The 27 T cell receptor beta chains listed next were all sequenced from one sample in a study of OX40 agonist ivuxolimab in advanced cancers. The protocol was immunoSEQ multiplex PCR, while the TCRdb copy is restricted to in-frame clones and leaves out a portion. The sample yields more than 75,000 clones, roughly 87% seen once. This specimen consisted of CD4+ or CD8+ T cells sorted from blood, obtained in a trial of the OX40 agonist ivuxolimab. All receptors derive from an adult with an advanced solid tumor such as melanoma, head and neck, liver or kidney cancer.

The gene calls are TRBV7-2 and TRBJ2-1; 11 bases agree with TRBD2. This CDR3 comprises 14 residues. Unmatched junction bases numbered 12, after V lost 5 bases and J lost 15 bases. The V gene's germline CDR1 is SGHTA and CDR2 FQGNSA. As DNA, the CDR3 is TGTGCCAGCAGCCAAGACTTAGCGGGAGGGTCGAGGTTCTTC. It specifies CASSQDLAGGSRFF.

The chain combines TRBV5-4 with TRBJ2-2; either TRBD1 or TRBD2 may fit D (5 bases each). CDR1 is SGHNT and CDR2 is YYREEE in the germline V gene (reference sequence). The CDR3 extends over 14 amino acids. Trimming removed 2 bases at V and 5 bases at J, with 10 bases between. DNA of the CDR3: TGTGCCAGCAGCTTCCCAGGGAGAACCGGGGAGCTGTTTTTT. Translating it yields CASSFPGRTGELFF.

V is TRBV4-1 and J is TRBJ2-7; possibly TRBD2 for D (5 bases). The CDR3 covers 12 residues. Trimming stripped 4 bases from V and 11 bases from J, with 15 bases between. Germline V gene data show CDR1 as MGHRA and CDR2 as YSYEKL. CDR3 protein: CASSPNSGREYF. The CDR3 DNA reads as TGCGCCAGCAGCCCAAACAGCGGTCGGGAGTACTTC.

V usage is TRBV10-2 and J usage is TRBJ1-1; 10 nucleotides align to TRBD1. The CDR3 covers 15 residues. Trimming took 2 bases from V and 4 from J; bases not matched to a gene: 4. CDR1 WSHSY and CDR2 SAAADI come from the germline V gene. CDR3 in amino acids: CASSEGTGAATEAFF. The CDR3 region has the DNA TGCGCCAGCAGTGAGGGGACAGGGGCGGCCACTGAAGCTTTCTTT.

The genes are TRBV6-6 and TRBJ1-6; D not certain. CDR1 MNHNY and CDR2 SVGAGI come from the germline V gene (reference sequence). The V end was cut by 4 bases, the J end by 3 bases, with 7 bases between. CDR3 length: 14 amino acids. The CDR3 region has the DNA TGTGCCAGCAGTTGGGCCGACTATAATTCACCCCTCCACTTT. Protein product: CASSWADYNSPLHF.

The chain couples TRBV30 to TRBJ1-6, with a weak D call TRBD1 (5 bases). This CDR3 is built from 16 residues. Germline CDR1 reads GTSNPN; CDR2 reads SVGIG (reference sequence). Deletions cut 4 bases from V and 3 bases from J, with 16 bases between. CDR3 in DNA: TGTGCCTGGACTGGGCTCGGGACGGACTATAATTCACCCCTCCACTTT. It yields the protein CAWTGLGTDYNSPLHF.

This clone was detected only a few times. In nucleotides, the CDR3 is TGTGCCAGCAGCACCCGGCCGTCAGATTCACCCCTCCACTTT. Encoded protein: CASSTRPSDSPLHF. The rearrangement joins TRBV9 to TRBJ1-6; D is unresolved. V was trimmed by 4 bases and J by 8 bases, leaving 13 bases between them. From germline, CDR1 is SGDLS and CDR2 YYNGEE. The CDR3 contains 14 residues.

This chain links TRBV30 with TRBJ1-6, with D unresolved. The V end lost 3 bases, the J end lost 8 bases, and 11 bases lay between the germline ends. The CDR3 spans 13 residues. In germline, CDR1 is GTSNPN, CDR2 SVGIG (reference sequence). The chain's CDR3 is CAWSQNLYSPLHF. The CDR3 coding sequence is TGTGCCTGGAGCCAGAACCTTTATTCACCCCTCCACTTT.

The J gene is TRBJ1-1, the V gene TRBV18; D is possibly TRBD1 (5 bases). This CDR3 has 15 residues. Between the trimmed V and J ends, which lost 3 bases and 1 base, there was a span of 12 bases. CDR1 and CDR2 (germline): KGHSH, LQKENI. CDR3 amino acids: CASSPRGGGNTEAFF. The CDR3 DNA is TGTGCCAGCTCACCTCGGGGTGGGGGGAACACTGAAGCTTTCTTT.

This clone was seen only a few times. The chain couples TRBV28 to TRBJ2-2; TRBD1 might be the D (5 bases). CDR1 and CDR2 (germline): MDHEN, SYDVKM. This CDR3 is 15 amino acids long. The ends were cut back, 8 bases at V and 0 bases at J, with 13 bases in the middle. CDR3 residues: CASLRSRANTGELFF. Here the CDR3 DNA reads TGTGCCAGCCTTAGGAGCAGGGCGAACACCGGGGAGCTGTTTTTT.

V is TRBV5-4 and J is TRBJ2-7, with TRBD1 matching 9 bases. V lost 4 bases and J lost 11; bases outside the gene matches: 7. Germline CDR1 and CDR2: SGHNT and YYREEE (reference sequence). The CDR3 totals 12 residues. The CDR3 DNA reads TGTGCCAGCAGCGTTACAGGGGGCATTGAGTACGTC. It codes for CASSVTGGIEYV.

The V gene is TRBV18, the J gene TRBJ2-1; unclear D gene. Trimming removed 6 bases from V and 1 base from J, with 13 bases in between. CDR3 size: 15 residues. Germline V gives CDR1 KGHSH, CDR2 LQKENI. The CDR3 is CASSSVYRSYNEQFF. The CDR3 DNA reads as TGTGCCAGCTCTTCCGTGTACCGATCCTACAATGAGCAGTTCTTC. The entire variable domain, with the rest obtained from reference TRBV18 and TRBJ2-1, is as follows: NAGVMQNPRHLVRRRGQEARLRCSPMKGHSHVYWYRQLPEEGLKFMVYLQKENIIDESGMPKERFSAEFPKEGPSILRIQQVVRGDSAAYFCASSSVYRSYNEQFFGPGTRLTVL.

The CDR3 loop reads CASSLEGTGKQPQHF. In DNA form, the CDR3 reads TGTGCCAGCAGCTTAGAGGGGACAGGGAAACAGCCCCAGCATTTT. The chain couples TRBV11-2 to TRBJ1-5; TRBD1 aligns across 9 bases. With 0 bases clipped from V and 7 bases from J, the junction kept 4 bases outside the gene matches. The CDR3 loop spans 15 amino acids. Germline V gene data show CDR1 as SGHAT and CDR2 as FQNNGV.

This clone was seen just once. This sequence joins TRBV27 and TRBJ1-4; D call uncertain. The germline CDR1 and CDR2 sequences are MNHEY and SMNVEV (reference sequence). The germline V and J ends were trimmed by 5 bases and 0 bases, with 7 bases remaining between them. This CDR3 comprises 14 residues. The CDR3 sequence is CASSDYATNEKLFF. DNA for the CDR3: TGTGCCAGCAGTGATTATGCAACTAATGAAAAACTGTTTTTT.

The V and J genes are TRBV6-5 and TRBJ2-2; 7 nucleotides align to TRBD1. In germline, CDR1 is MNHEY, CDR2 SVGAGI. The CDR3 covers 16 residues. Germline trimming cut 4 bases from V and 4 bases from J; bases unmatched to any gene: 9. This chain's CDR3 is CASSFGRQGPTGELFF. CDR3 DNA: TGTGCCAGCAGTTTCGGGCGACAGGGTCCCACCGGGGAGCTGTTTTTT.

The genes are TRBV21-1 and TRBJ2-1; the D call in the table, TRBD1, was not verified against the DNA. TRBV21-1 is a pseudogene locus. The length of the CDR3 is 16 residues. The CDR3 sequence is CASSNYRPGNLNEQFF. The DNA for the CDR3 is TGTGCCAGCAGCAACTATAGACCAGGGAATCTCAATGAGCAGTTCTTC.

V and J are TRBV7-9 and TRBJ2-3, with a weak D call TRBD1 (5 bases). V lost 2 bases and J 6 bases, leaving 6 bases between the germline ends. CDR3 length: 12 residues. Per germline, CDR1 SEHNR and CDR2 FQNEAQ (reference sequence). The CDR3 protein is CASSLQGDTQYF. In DNA form, the CDR3 reads TGTGCCAGCAGCTTACAGGGCGATACGCAGTATTTT.

The genes are TRBV28 and TRBJ2-3; D is unresolved. Trimming pared 5 bases from V and 2 bases from J, leaving 14 bases between. Germline V CDR1 and CDR2: MDHEN, SYDVKM. The CDR3 length is 15 residues. The CDR3 region is CASSLDAGYTDTQYF. The CDR3 bases are TGTGCCAGCAGTCTTGATGCAGGCTACACAGATACGCAGTATTTT.

The chain combines TRBV19 with TRBJ1-2; 7 nucleotides line up with TRBD1. This CDR3 is built from 16 residues. CDR1 and CDR2 from the germline V gene are LNHDA and SQIVND (reference sequence). V dropped 6 bases and J dropped 2; count of bases not matched to a gene: 12. This chain's CDR3 is CASRNLGGLRNYGYTF. The CDR3 bases are TGTGCCAGTAGGAACTTAGGGGGCCTTAGGAACTATGGCTACACCTTC.

The chain carries TRBV9 and TRBJ2-3; 11 bases match TRBD2. V shed 1 base, J shed 3 bases, and the junction held 4 bases outside the gene matches. The length of the CDR3 is 16 residues. The germline V gene encodes CDR1 SGDLS and CDR2 YYNGEE. DNA for the CDR3: TGTGCCAGCAGCGTATTAGCGGGGGGGCCTACAGATACGCAGTATTTT. Translation: CASSVLAGGPTDTQYF. The variable domain in full, with the rest retrieved from reference TRBV9 and TRBJ2-3, is DSGVTQTPKHLITATGQRVTLRCSPRSGDLSVYWYQQSLDQGLQFLIQYYNGEERAKGNILERFSAQQFPDLHSELNLSSLELGDSALYFCASSVLAGGPTDTQYFGPGTRLTVL.

The sample holds one count of this clone. V is TRBV19 and J is TRBJ2-3, with D possibly being TRBD1 (5 bases). CDR1 and CDR2 (germline): LNHDA, SQIVND (reference sequence). The CDR3 spans 14 residues. Between the trimmed V and J ends, which lost 6 bases and 8 bases, there was a span of 18 bases. CDR3 amino acids: CASSHGASLATQYF. In DNA form, the CDR3 reads TGTGCCAGTAGCCATGGGGCAAGTCTTGCTACGCAGTATTTT.

The gene calls are TRBV6-5 and TRBJ2-2; D uncertain. The CDR3 is 12 residues long. CDR1 is MNHEY, CDR2 SVGAGI, per germline. Trimming shortened V by 8 bases and J by 2 bases, and 6 bases separated the two germline ends. CDR3 loop: CASEANTGELFF. The CDR3 nucleotides are TGTGCCAGCGAAGCAAACACCGGGGAGCTGTTTTTT.

This clone has more than one count but fewer than ten. CDR3 amino acids: CASSYPGGALHF. The CDR3, as DNA: TGTGCCAGCAGCTATCCCGGCGGAGCCCTCCACTTT. The chain recombines TRBV11-2 with TRBJ1-6, with D unresolved. The CDR3 is 12 residues long. CDR1 and CDR2 from the germline V gene are SGHAT and FQNNGV. The germline V and J ends were trimmed by 4 bases and 14 bases, with 12 bases remaining between them.

The chain employs TRBV4-1 and TRBJ1-1; tentative D call: TRBD1 (5 bases). Germline assignment: CDR1 MGHRA and CDR2 YSYEKL. Trimming shortened V by 5 bases and J by 1 base, and 14 bases separated the two germline ends. This CDR3 is built from 15 residues. CDR3 DNA: TGCGCCAGCAGCTCGGCGGGGCAGGGGAACACTGAAGCTTTCTTT. Its translation is CASSSAGQGNTEAFF.

The chain is built from TRBV6-1 and TRBJ2-1; 9 nucleotides align to TRBD2. Germline CDR1 reads MNHNS; CDR2 reads SASEGT. Germline trimming cut 5 bases from V and 2 bases from J; bases unmatched to any gene: 4. The CDR3 extends over 15 amino acids. CDR3 coding DNA: TGTGCCAGCAGTTCTCTAGCGGGGACCTACAATGAGCAGTTCTTC. It encodes CASSSLAGTYNEQFF.

The chain links TRBV11-1 to TRBJ2-2; D may be TRBD1 or TRBD2 (5 bases each). The CDR3 sequence is 17 residues long. Trimming took off 1 base at V and 7 bases at J, with 19 bases between the two ends. Germline lookup yields CDR1 SGHAT and CDR2 FQDESV (reference sequence). The CDR3 reads CASSLDVGRNIIGELFF. CDR3 coding DNA: TGTGCCAGCAGCTTAGATGTGGGACGGAACATTATCGGGGAGCTGTTTTTT.

V is TRBV5-6 and J is TRBJ1-1; D remains ambiguous. V dropped 6 bases and J dropped 1 base, with 10 bases sitting between them. The CDR3 covers 13 residues. CDR1 SGHDT and CDR2 YYEEEE come from the germline V gene. The CDR3 DNA is TGTGCCAGCACTAAGAGGGAGAACACTGAAGCTTTCTTT. Amino acid sequence: CASTKRENTEAFF.